Here is one T cell receptor (beta chain) with its context. This record belongs to a study of blood T cell repertoires in COVID-19. The wider study: Collection of acute and convalescent COVID-19 samples took place in the United States, Italy and Spain. T cells, B-cell-depleted T cells, or PBMCs supplied cDNA or gDNA.

Germline-derived CDR1 and CDR2 are SGHDT and YYEEEE. The CDR3 length is 16 residues. Trimming cost V 5 bases and J 0 bases, with 15 bases left between them. Per the study methods: Amplification of reference gene primers was used by the study to estimate nucleated cell counts. Profiled with immunoSEQ multiplex PCR; TCRdb holds only in-frame clones, not every one. The V and J calls and clone size were taken over from that table, and D and trimming were inferred from the DNA. The table includes around 100,000 clones, 69% detected once. The sample was peripheral blood. The clonotype originates from a man older than 75 with acute or convalescent COVID-19. V and J are TRBV5-6 and TRBJ2-4, with TRBD1 as a possible D gene (5 bases). The CDR3 DNA reads TGTGCCAGCAGTCTTGGTCGACAGCTAGCCAAAAACATTCAGTACTTC. Amino acids: CASSLGRQLAKNIQYF.